The entry below gives a single T cell receptor (beta chain) sequence along with its context. Germline CDR1 is LGHNA and CDR2 is YSLEER. The CDR3 has 15 residues. The V end lost 5 bases, the J end lost 0 bases, and 12 bases lay between the germline ends. The sample comes from a study of shared clonotypes between healthy human individuals. Study as a whole: Per-donor plates numbered three CD4 naive, three CD4 memory, two CD8 naive and one CD8 memory.

Profiling relied on immunoSEQ multiplex PCR, and the TCRdb table lists in-frame clones only, not all of them. The sample has about 2.3 million clones, 93% seen once. The chain couples TRBV4-3 to TRBJ2-3; D gene unclear. This sequence was found in a man aged 18 to 30 in good health. Some clones in this sample may be carry-over from other donors' samples. The material sequenced was naive CD4+ T cells from PBMCs. Subset indicated: CD45RA+ positively selected. CDR3 in amino acids: CASSSAAISTDTQYF. The CDR3 DNA reads as TGCGCCAGCAGCTCGGCAGCGATAAGCACAGATACGCAGTATTTT.